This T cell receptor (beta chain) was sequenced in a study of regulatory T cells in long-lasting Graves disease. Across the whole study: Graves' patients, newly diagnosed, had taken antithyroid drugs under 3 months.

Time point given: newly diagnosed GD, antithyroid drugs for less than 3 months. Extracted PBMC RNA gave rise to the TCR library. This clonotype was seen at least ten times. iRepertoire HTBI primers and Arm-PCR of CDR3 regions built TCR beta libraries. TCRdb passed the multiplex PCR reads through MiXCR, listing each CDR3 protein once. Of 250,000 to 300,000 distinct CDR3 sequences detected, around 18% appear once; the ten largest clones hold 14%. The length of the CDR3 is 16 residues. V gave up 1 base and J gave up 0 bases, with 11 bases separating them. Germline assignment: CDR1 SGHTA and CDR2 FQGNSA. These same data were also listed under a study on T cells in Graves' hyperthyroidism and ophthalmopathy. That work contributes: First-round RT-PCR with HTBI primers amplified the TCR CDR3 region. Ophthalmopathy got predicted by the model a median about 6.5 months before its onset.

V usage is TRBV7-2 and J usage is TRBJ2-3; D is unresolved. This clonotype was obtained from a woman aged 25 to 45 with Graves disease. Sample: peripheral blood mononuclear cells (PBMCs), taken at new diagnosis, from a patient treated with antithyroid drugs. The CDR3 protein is CASSLVSGPSTDTQYF. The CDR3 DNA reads TGTGCCAGCAGCTTAGTTTCAGGCCCTAGCACAGATACGCAGTATTTT.